These 18 T cell receptor beta chains share one sample of origin, sequenced in a study of OX40 agonist ivuxolimab in advanced cancers. Sequencing used immunoSEQ multiplex PCR; TCRdb keeps in-frame clones, though not all of them. The data contain thousands of clones, around 70% of them seen just once; the ten biggest clones take up approximately 30%. The input for sequencing was CD4+ or CD8+ T cells sorted from blood, taken in a trial of the OX40 agonist ivuxolimab. The receptors originated from an adult with an advanced solid tumor such as melanoma, head and neck, liver or kidney cancer.

The chain carries TRBV7-9 and TRBJ2-1; TRBD1 is a possible D gene (7 bases). Germline CDR1 is SEHNR and CDR2 is FQNEAQ (reference sequence). The CDR3 extends over 17 amino acids. V was cut by 5 bases and J by 4 bases, with 21 bases left in between. The CDR3 region is CASSPGGYGGRYNEQFF. The DNA for the CDR3 is TGTGCCAGCAGCCCAGGGGGTTACGGGGGAAGGTACAATGAGCAGTTCTTC.

This rearrangement joins TRBV27 to TRBJ2-3, with 13 bases lining up with TRBD2. Germline trimming cut 7 bases from V and 2 bases from J; bases unmatched to any gene: 3. The CDR3 length is 15 residues. Germline V gives CDR1 MNHEY, CDR2 SMNVEV (reference sequence). CDR3 DNA: TGTGCCAGCACTACTAGCGGGAGGGCCACAGATACGCAGTATTTT. It encodes CASTTSGRATDTQYF.

The chain links TRBV4-2 to TRBJ2-3; 7 bases align to TRBD2. The CDR3 contains 15 residues. V lost 0 bases to trimming and J lost 1 base; unmatched junction nucleotides: 1. Germline V lookup: CDR1 LGHNA, CDR2 YNFKEQ. The CDR3: CASSQDGGGTDTQYF. For the CDR3, the DNA is TGTGCCAGCAGCCAAGATGGGGGGGGCACAGATACGCAGTATTTT.

This clone was counted only a few times. This chain connects TRBV27 to TRBJ2-2; the D is unclear. CDR3 length: 12 residues. Deletions cut 6 bases from V and 5 bases from J, with 7 bases between. CDR1 and CDR2 (germline): MNHEY, SMNVEV (reference sequence). CDR3 coding DNA: TGTGCCAGCAGGGGTTTGACCGGGGAGCTGTTTTTT. Translated, it gives CASRGLTGELFF.

This clone appeared many times. The gene calls are TRBV4-1 and TRBJ2-7, with 7 bases aligning to TRBD1. Losses at the gene ends were 6 bases for V and 7 bases for J; bases not matched to a gene: 9. Germline V CDR1 and CDR2: MGHRA, YSYEKL. The CDR3 is 13 amino acids. Here the CDR3 reads CASSTTGDKEQYF. The CDR3 DNA sequence: TGCGCCAGCAGTACCACAGGGGACAAAGAGCAGTACTTC.

This chain joins TRBV5-8 and TRBJ1-1; tentatively, D is TRBD1 (5 bases). Trimming removed 2 bases from V and 1 base from J, with 9 bases in between. CDR1 SGHTS and CDR2 YDEGEE come from the germline V gene. The CDR3 runs 14 residues. CDR3: CASSLGTSNTEAFF. The CDR3 DNA reads TGTGCCAGCAGCTTAGGGACGTCGAACACTGAAGCTTTCTTT.

This clone is a singleton in its sample. The chain uses TRBV9 and TRBJ2-3; unclear D gene. This CDR3 contains 14 residues. Germline V CDR1 and CDR2: SGDLS, YYNGEE. V was cut by 0 bases and J by 0 bases, with 5 bases left in between. CDR3 in DNA: TGTGCCAGCAGCGTAGGGGATAGCACAGATACGCAGTATTTT. As protein: CASSVGDSTDTQYF.

This sequence joins TRBV12-5 and TRBJ2-5; 12 nucleotides match TRBD2. The CDR3 is made up of 16 amino acids. CDR1 is LGHNT and CDR2 is FRNRAP in the germline V gene. The trim removed 1 base at V and 7 bases at J, leaving 7 bases unmatched. CDR3: CASGLDLAGGPGTQYF. CDR3 nucleotide sequence: TGTGCTAGTGGTTTGGACCTAGCGGGAGGGCCAGGGACCCAGTACTTC.

This rearrangement joins TRBV6-5 to TRBJ1-1; D is perhaps TRBD1 (5 bases). CDR1 is MNHEY and CDR2 is SVGAGI in the germline V gene. The CDR3 extends over 13 amino acids. Between the trimmed V and J ends, which lost 7 bases and 2 bases, there was a span of 11 bases. The CDR3 protein is CASNLRGNTEAFF. In nucleotides, the CDR3 is TGTGCCAGCAATCTAAGGGGTAACACTGAAGCTTTCTTT.

This rearrangement joins TRBV5-4 to TRBJ1-2, with 7 bases lining up with TRBD1. Unmatched junction bases numbered 4, after V lost 4 bases and J lost 4 bases. Germline-derived CDR1 and CDR2 are SGHNT and YYREEE (reference sequence). This CDR3 is built from 13 residues. The CDR3 protein is CASSVRGGYGYTF. CDR3 DNA: TGTGCCAGCAGCGTCAGGGGGGGCTATGGCTACACCTTC.

There are a few counts of this clone. This chain joins TRBV4-1 and TRBJ2-2; 8 nucleotides agree with TRBD1. Germline V CDR1 and CDR2: MGHRA, YSYEKL. Trimming cost V 4 bases and J 4 bases; bases outside gene matches: 5. There are 15 residues in the CDR3. This CDR3 is CASSPTGDATGELFF. The CDR3 coding sequence is TGCGCCAGCAGCCCGACAGGGGATGCCACCGGGGAGCTGTTTTTT.

This chain uses TRBV4-2 with TRBJ2-2; 14 bases match TRBD2. CDR1 and CDR2 from the germline V gene are LGHNA and YNFKEQ. This CDR3 is 16 amino acids long. V dropped 4 bases and J dropped 10; count of bases not matched to a gene: 8. CDR3 in DNA: TGTGCCAGCAGCCCGCTAGGACTAGCGGGGGGAGAGGAGCTGTTTTTT. The encoded protein is CASSPLGLAGGEELFF.

This chain uses TRBV28 with TRBJ2-4, with D perhaps matching TRBD1 (6 bases). CDR3 length: 14 residues. Trimming removed 5 bases at V and 6 bases at J, with 14 bases between. Germline CDR1 MDHEN, CDR2 SYDVKM. CDR3 in DNA: TGTGCCAGCAGTCGAACAGGGAACATAAACATTCAGTACTTC. Translated, it gives CASSRTGNINIQYF.

The V call is TRBV11-2, the J call TRBJ2-2, with D uncertain. V was shortened by 1 base and J by 5 bases, with 5 bases between the two germline ends. This CDR3 has 13 residues. Looked up from germline, CDR1 is SGHAT and CDR2 is FQNNGV. CDR3 sequence (DNA): TGTGCCAGCAGCTTAGGGCCAACCGGGGAGCTGTTTTTT. This gives the protein CASSLGPTGELFF.

The CDR3 region has the DNA TGTGCCAGTAGTCAACAGCCGGGCACTGAAGCTTTCTTT. Residues: CASSQQPGTEAFF. The J gene is TRBJ1-1, the V gene TRBV19; the D is unclear. The CDR3 is made up of 13 amino acids. V was pared by 5 bases and J by 4 bases, with 11 bases between. Germline CDR1 reads LNHDA; CDR2 reads SQIVND (reference sequence). Drawing the rest from reference TRBV19 and TRBJ1-1, the complete variable domain is DGGITQSPKYLFRKEGQNVTLSCEQNLNHDAMYWYRQDPGQGLRLIYYSQIVNDFQKGDIAEGYSVSREKKESFPLTVTSAQKNPTAFYLCASSQQPGTEAFFGQGTRLTVV.

The V and J genes are TRBV7-9 and TRBJ2-7; no firm D call. Looked up from germline, CDR1 is SEHNR and CDR2 is FQNEAQ (reference sequence). The CDR3 is 13 amino acids. V lost 5 bases to trimming and J lost 0 bases, with 8 bases between them. CDR3: CASSRTPSYEQYF. The CDR3 DNA is TGTGCCAGCAGCCGTACTCCCTCCTACGAGCAGTACTTC.

The rearrangement uses TRBV6-1 and TRBJ2-7, with 10 bases lining up with TRBD2. In germline, CDR1 is MNHNS, CDR2 SASEGT. Unmatched junction bases numbered 5, after V lost 4 bases and J lost 2 bases. The CDR3 has 15 residues. DNA for the CDR3: TGTGCCAGCAGTGCTCTAGCGGGAGACCCCTACGAGCAGTACTTC. Translated: CASSALAGDPYEQYF.

This clone was detected once. The chain has TRBV4-1 and TRBJ2-2, with D hard to call. The CDR3 runs 15 residues. V was cut by 0 bases and J by 5 bases, with 10 bases left in between. The germline gives CDR1 MGHRA, CDR2 YSYEKL. CDR3 in DNA: TGCGCCAGCAGCCAAGAGCGTCGCTTAACCGGGGAGCTGTTTTTT. It yields the protein CASSQERRLTGELFF.